The next 7 T cell receptor beta chains were all read from a single sample in a study of blood T cell repertoires in COVID-19. Only in-frame clones appear in the TCRdb table, and some are missing; sequencing was by immunoSEQ multiplex PCR. The table includes 250,000 to 350,000 clones, about 85% detected once. Sequenced material: peripheral blood. All receptors derive from a human donor with COVID-19, enrolled during active disease. The donor label of this sample is uncertain.

This clone was observed a few times. CDR3 sequence (DNA): TGTGCCAGCACTGGGGGGGGCTCAGTCTATGGCTACACCTTC. Translation gives CASTGGGSVYGYTF. The chain links TRBV28 to TRBJ1-2; TRBD1 might be the D (6 bases). The CDR3 extends over 14 amino acids. Germline V lookup: CDR1 MDHEN, CDR2 SYDVKM. The V end lost 7 bases, the J end lost 4 bases, and 16 bases lay between the germline ends.

The rearrangement links TRBV7-2 to TRBJ1-1, with D possibly matching TRBD1 (5 bases). The CDR3 runs 15 residues. Between the trimmed V and J ends, which lost 1 base and 4 bases, there was a span of 13 bases. CDR1 is SGHTA, CDR2 FQGNSA, per germline. In nucleotides, the CDR3 is TGTGCCAGCAGCTTAGTGGTAGGGGTTGGCACTGAAGCTTTCTTT. This encodes CASSLVVGVGTEAFF.

CDR3 coding DNA: TGTGCCAGCAGTGAGGGCAGGGCTGAAGCTTTCTTT. Translated, it gives CASSEGRAEAFF. The chain joins TRBV2 to TRBJ1-1; D may be TRBD1 (5 bases). The germline V gene has CDR1 SNHLY and CDR2 FYNNEI. This CDR3 contains 12 residues. V lost 3 bases and J lost 6, with 8 bases in between.

The genes are TRBV28 and TRBJ2-6, with TRBD1 as a possible D gene (6 bases). The CDR3 runs 16 residues. Trimming removed 7 bases from V and 0 bases from J, with 13 bases in between. Germline V gene data show CDR1 as MDHEN and CDR2 as SYDVKM. CDR3 region: CASTVDRRSGANVLTF. DNA for the CDR3: TGTGCCAGCACCGTGGACAGACGCTCTGGGGCCAACGTCCTGACTTTC.

J is TRBJ1-3 and V is TRBV9; the match to TRBD1 covers 9 bases. V gave up 2 bases and J gave up 4 bases; unmatched junction bases: 4. Germline values: CDR1 SGDLS, CDR2 YYNGEE. The CDR3 totals 15 residues. The CDR3 DNA reads TGTGCCAGCAGCGTCGGGACAGGGTGGGGAAACACCATATATTTT. It encodes CASSVGTGWGNTIYF. Full variable domain (missing parts from reference TRBV9 and TRBJ1-3): DSGVTQTPKHLITATGQRVTLRCSPRSGDLSVYWYQQSLDQGLQFLIQYYNGEERAKGNILERFSAQQFPDLHSELNLSSLELGDSALYFCASSVGTGWGNTIYFGEGSWLTVV.

This rearrangement joins TRBV5-4 to TRBJ2-5, with a weak D call TRBD2 (6 bases). Trimming shortened V by 0 bases and J by 3 bases, and 9 bases separated the two germline ends. Germline loops: CDR1 SGHNT, CDR2 YYREEE (reference sequence). The CDR3 runs to 14 residues. This chain's CDR3 is CASSLGGIEETQYF. CDR3 DNA sequence: TGTGCCAGCAGCTTGGGCGGGATAGAAGAGACCCAGTACTTC.

The chain joins TRBV9 to TRBJ2-3, with D unclear. The CDR3 spans 15 residues. The germline V and J ends were trimmed by 4 bases and 2 bases, with 14 bases remaining between them. The V gene's germline CDR1 is SGDLS and CDR2 YYNGEE. CDR3 sequence: CASSPPLRPTDTQYF. The CDR3 coding sequence is TGTGCCAGCAGCCCGCCCTTGCGGCCCACAGATACGCAGTATTTT.